This TCR beta chain appears in the sequencing data of a study of CD8+ T cells in alopecia areata. Study overall: A 6-month off-drug phase came after tofacitinib, which had lasted 6 to 18 months.

The CDR3 has 14 residues. Trimming stripped 6 bases from V and 1 base from J, with 11 bases between. The germline CDR1 and CDR2 sequences are LNHDA and SQIVND (reference sequence). The authors extracted RNA and reverse transcribed it into cDNA as the sequencing template. Measured with immunoSEQ multiplex PCR; TCRdb has only the in-frame clones, and not every one. The repertoire has about 150,000 clones, 80% to 90% of them found once; the top ten carry around 15%. The chain carries TRBV19 and TRBJ2-3; D gene uncertain. The source was CD8+ T cells sorted from blood, collected at week 0. This TCR was sampled from a human donor with alopecia areata. The CDR3 DNA follows: TGTGCCAGTAGCAAATTAGAGGGCACAGATACGCAGTATTTT. Amino acids: CASSKLEGTDTQYF.